The T cell receptor beta chain described here comes from a study of cytomegalovirus exposure and HLA in healthy donors. V lost 5 bases and J 4 bases, leaving 9 bases between the germline ends. CDR1 is MNHNS, CDR2 SASEGT, per germline. There are 13 residues in the CDR3. Using immunoSEQ multiplex PCR, the repertoire was profiled, and TCRdb retains in-frame clones only, with some absent. The sample contains about 160,000 clones, 80% to 90% of which appear only once. The sequenced sample was PBMCs. The chain uses TRBV6-1 and TRBJ1-3; a possible D gene is TRBD1 (6 bases). This clonotype originated in a woman between 18 and 30 years old in good health and CMV-seronegative. For the CDR3, the DNA is TGTGCCAGCAGTTTGGACAGAGGAAACACCATATATTTT. It codes for CASSLDRGNTIYF.